Shown below are 27 T cell receptor beta chains from a single sample sequenced in a study of graft-versus-host responses after intestinal transplantation. Data came from immunoSEQ multiplex PCR; TCRdb stores just in-frame clones and leaves some out. This repertoire shows 40,000 or so clones, 85% to 90% found once; its top ten account for 7% to 7.5%. The sample here was PBMCs, taken about 270 days after transplant. Every receptor here comes from a human patient who received an intestinal transplant, so some T cells may come from the graft donor.

The genes are TRBV5-1 and TRBJ1-2, with 8 bases aligning to TRBD1. The CDR3 spans 14 residues. The germline V gene encodes CDR1 SGHRS and CDR2 YFSETQ. V lost 3 bases, J lost 10 bases, and 11 bases stayed unmatched. DNA of the CDR3: TGCGCCAGCAGCTACCAGGCGGACAGGGCTGACTACACCTTC. This sequence encodes CASSYQADRADYTF.

The chain couples TRBV7-9 to TRBJ1-1, with TRBD1 identical over 7 bases. The CDR3 is 14 residues long. Germline V lookup: CDR1 SEHNR, CDR2 FQNEAQ (reference sequence). Trimming took 3 bases from V and 6 from J; bases not matched to a gene: 7. This CDR3 reads CASSFGGDRAEAFF. DNA for the CDR3: TGTGCCAGCAGCTTTGGAGGAGACAGGGCTGAAGCTTTCTTT.

CDR3 residues: CASSPTGGGTEAFF. The CDR3 DNA is TGTGCCAGCAGTCCAACTGGGGGTGGGACTGAAGCTTTCTTT. V is TRBV6-4 and J is TRBJ1-1, with D maybe TRBD1 (5 bases). Looked up from germline, CDR1 is MRHNA and CDR2 is SNTAGT. Trimming pared 5 bases from V and 5 bases from J, leaving 15 bases between. This CDR3 has 14 amino acids.

The chain is built from TRBV6-8 and TRBJ2-1; 12 bases map to TRBD2. With V trimmed by 0 bases and J by 0 bases, 9 bases remained unmatched. This CDR3 region has 20 residues. Per the germline V gene, CDR1 is MNHGY and CDR2 is SAAAGT. This chain's CDR3 is CASSYSWLAGGNFSYNEQFF. CDR3 in DNA: TGTGCCAGCAGTTACTCATGGCTAGCGGGGGGGAATTTCTCCTACAATGAGCAGTTCTTC.

This chain uses TRBV10-1 with TRBJ2-1; perhaps TRBD1 as D (6 bases). V dropped 3 bases and J dropped 4 bases, with 13 bases sitting between them. The CDR3 spans 15 residues. CDR1 is WNHNN and CDR2 is SYGVQD in the germline V gene (reference sequence). CDR3 DNA sequence: TGCGCCAGCAGTGATACGGTAACAGGGTACAATGAGCAGTTCTTC. It is translated as CASSDTVTGYNEQFF.

The chain is built from TRBV7-8 and TRBJ1-2; 10 positions match TRBD1. This CDR3 has 14 residues. V lost 6 bases, J lost 8 bases, and 9 bases stayed unmatched. Germline V gene data show CDR1 as SGHVS and CDR2 as FQNEAQ. The CDR3 here is CASRGSGTGVGYTF. The CDR3 DNA sequence: TGTGCCAGCAGGGGGTCCGGGACAGGGGTCGGCTACACCTTC.

This chain links TRBV27 with TRBJ1-1, with 11 bases lining up with TRBD1. Trimming took 3 bases from V and 6 from J; bases not matched to a gene: 0. The CDR3 loop spans 13 amino acids. Germline V CDR1 and CDR2: MNHEY, SMNVEV (reference sequence). The CDR3 coding sequence is TGTGCCAGCAGTTTGGGACAGGGGGCTGAAGCTTTCTTT. This codes for CASSLGQGAEAFF.

This chain links TRBV6-4 with TRBJ1-5, with 10 bases matching TRBD1. The CDR3 is 15 amino acids. Looked up from germline, CDR1 is MRHNA and CDR2 is SNTAGT. The trim removed 7 bases at V and 3 bases at J, leaving 6 bases unmatched. CDR3 region: CASTGQGDPNQPQHF. In nucleotides, the CDR3 is TGTGCCAGCACTGGACAGGGGGACCCCAATCAGCCCCAGCATTTT.

This clone was picked up a small number of times. The V and J genes are TRBV5-1 and TRBJ1-2, with TRBD1 identical over 8 bases. Germline trimming cut 0 bases from V and 0 bases from J; bases unmatched to any gene: 1. Germline V gene lookup returns CDR1 SGHRS and CDR2 YFSETQ. The CDR3 consists of 15 residues. The CDR3 loop reads CASSLETGANYGYTF. The CDR3 DNA reads TGCGCCAGCAGCTTGGAGACAGGGGCTAACTATGGCTACACCTTC.

V is TRBV18 and J is TRBJ2-7; D is undetermined. The CDR3 spans 14 residues. In germline, CDR1 is KGHSH, CDR2 LQKENI. Trimming took off 2 bases at V and 0 bases at J, with 8 bases between the two ends. This CDR3 reads CASSPIPSSYEQYF. The CDR3 nucleotides read TGTGCCAGCTCACCAATACCATCCTCCTACGAGCAGTACTTC. The full variable domain, its missing parts supplied by reference TRBV18 and TRBJ2-7, is NAGVMQNPRHLVRRRGQEARLRCSPMKGHSHVYWYRQLPEEGLKFMVYLQKENIIDESGMPKERFSAEFPKEGPSILRIQQVVRGDSAAYFCASSPIPSSYEQYFGPGTRLTVT.

Here the CDR3 DNA reads TGCAGTGCTAAACGAGCCGAGACCCAGTACTTC. Translating gives CSAKRAETQYF. V and J are TRBV20-1 and TRBJ2-5, with no clear D. With 4 bases removed from V and 5 bases from J, the gap between germline ends came to 8 bases. This CDR3 is 11 amino acids long. Germline CDR1 is DFQATT and CDR2 is SNEGSKA (reference sequence).

The chain has TRBV12-5 and TRBJ2-2; 10 bases are a match to TRBD2. This CDR3 is 14 amino acids long. With 11 bases clipped from V and 5 bases from J, the junction kept 8 bases outside the gene matches. The germline gives CDR1 LGHNT, CDR2 FRNRAP. The CDR3 DNA follows: TGTGCTTGGGGTAGCGGGGGGAATACCGGGGAGCTGTTTTTT. It yields the protein CAWGSGGNTGELFF.

The V gene is TRBV6-6, the J gene TRBJ1-1; D is ambiguous. Germline V lookup: CDR1 MNHNY, CDR2 SVGAGI (reference sequence). V lost 2 bases and J 5 bases, leaving 9 bases between the germline ends. This CDR3 region has 13 residues. The CDR3 DNA reads as TGTGCCAGCAGTTACGAGGCGGGGACTGAAGCTTTCTTT. This gives the protein CASSYEAGTEAFF.

This clone was seen once. The chain uses TRBV5-5 and TRBJ1-2; D unclear. The germline V gene has CDR1 SGHKS and CDR2 YYEKEE (reference sequence). The V end was cut by 1 base, the J end by 9 bases, with 13 bases between. The CDR3 extends over 13 amino acids. DNA for the CDR3: TGTGCCAGCAGCTTGCCGGGAAGGTCGAGCTACACCTTC. Translated: CASSLPGRSSYTF.

The J gene is TRBJ1-1, the V gene TRBV11-2; D is perhaps TRBD1 (5 bases). The CDR3 covers 12 residues. Trimming took 5 bases from V and 3 from J, leaving 7 bases between them. Germline V gives CDR1 SGHAT, CDR2 FQNNGV. CDR3 nucleotides: TGTGCCAGCAGCCCGGGGGACACTGAAGCTTTCTTT. Protein: CASSPGDTEAFF. Based on the CDR3 plus reference TRBV11-2 and TRBJ1-1, the full variable domain is EAGVAQSPRYKIIEKRQSVAFWCNPISGHATLYWYQQILGQGPKLLIQFQNNGVVDDSQLPKDRFSAERLKGVDSTLKIQPAKLEDSAVYLCASSPGDTEAFFGQGTRLTVV.

The chain carries TRBV7-3 and TRBJ2-1; TRBD2 matches at 10 bases. V dropped 1 base and J dropped 8; count of bases not matched to a gene: 8. CDR3 length equals 16 residues. Per germline, CDR1 SGHTA and CDR2 FQGTGA. The CDR3 DNA sequence: TGTGCCAGCAGCTTAAGAGCGGGGGGGTACAGCGATGAGCAGTTCTTC. It codes for CASSLRAGGYSDEQFF.

The genes are TRBV19 and TRBJ2-1; D unresolved. Germline assignment: CDR1 LNHDA and CDR2 SQIVND (reference sequence). V lost 6 bases, J lost 0 bases, and 12 bases lay in between. The CDR3 spans 15 residues. The DNA for the CDR3 is TGTGCCAGTAGCATCCAGGTTAGCTCCTACAATGAGCAGTTCTTC. Amino acid sequence: CASSIQVSSYNEQFF. Together with reference TRBV19 and TRBJ2-1, the CDR3 gives the full variable domain: DGGITQSPKYLFRKEGQNVTLSCEQNLNHDAMYWYRQDPGQGLRLIYYSQIVNDFQKGDIAEGYSVSREKKESFPLTVTSAQKNPTAFYLCASSIQVSSYNEQFFGPGTRLTVL.

This sequence joins TRBV21-1 and TRBJ1-2. TRBV21-1 corresponds to a pseudogene. The CDR3 runs 15 residues. DNA of the CDR3: TGTGCCAGCAGCAAAGGCGAGGGGCGGCCCCGGCGCTACACCTTC. This gives the protein CASSKGEGRPRRYTF.

As concerns this clone: Within the sample, other DNA sequences also encode this same CDR3. The chain links TRBV6-1 to TRBJ2-4; the D gene is possibly TRBD1 (7 bases). The CDR3 contains 20 residues. Germline values: CDR1 MNHNS, CDR2 SASEGT. Trimming pared 1 base from V and 10 bases from J, leaving 32 bases between. CDR3 DNA sequence: TGTGCCAGCAGTGAAGGAGTCGCAGGGGGGTCCGGGATTAATTCGGGGATTCAGTACTTC. It translates to CASSEGVAGGSGINSGIQYF.

V is TRBV7-9 and J is TRBJ2-1, with D possibly matching TRBD2 (5 bases). The CDR3 is made up of 14 amino acids. The V end was cut by 5 bases, the J end by 4 bases, with 12 bases between. CDR1 is SEHNR, CDR2 FQNEAQ, per germline (reference sequence). The CDR3 loop is CASSGQRGYNEQFF. As DNA, the CDR3 is TGTGCCAGCAGCGGGCAGCGCGGGTACAATGAGCAGTTCTTC. Variable domain in full (rest from reference TRBV7-9 and TRBJ2-1): DTGVSQNPRHKITKRGQNVTFRCDPISEHNRLYWYRQTLGQGPEFLTYFQNEAQLEKSRLLSDRFSAERPKGSFSTLEIQRTEQGDSAMYLCASSGQRGYNEQFFGPGTRLTVL.

This chain links TRBV6-6 with TRBJ1-4; D remains unclear. Germline V lookup: CDR1 MNHNY, CDR2 SVGAGI (reference sequence). The V end lost 8 bases, the J end lost 10 bases, and 14 bases lay between the germline ends. The CDR3 sequence is 12 residues long. In DNA, the CDR3 is TGTGCCAGCGCCCCCGCGACCCGAAAACTGTTTTTT. It encodes CASAPATRKLFF.

V usage is TRBV25-1 and J usage is TRBJ1-3, with 7 nucleotides matching TRBD1. With V trimmed by 4 bases and J by 1 base, 7 bases remained unmatched. CDR3 length: 16 residues. Germline values: CDR1 MGHDK, CDR2 SYGVNS. This chain's CDR3 is CASSGVWTGSGNTIYF. The CDR3 DNA reads as TGTGCCAGCAGTGGGGTATGGACAGGTTCTGGAAACACCATATATTTT.

On this clone itself: A read error may account for a junction end that differs from germline. The chain couples TRBV9 to TRBJ1-2; D perhaps matches TRBD1 (6 bases). Germline lookup yields CDR1 SGDLS and CDR2 YYNGEE. The CDR3 totals 14 residues. This CDR3 reads CVSSVTPGDYGYTF. DNA of the CDR3: TGTGTCAGCAGCGTAACCCCAGGGGATTATGGCTACACCTTC.

V is TRBV7-3 and J is TRBJ2-3; tentatively, D is TRBD1 or TRBD2 (6 bases each). V was trimmed by 5 bases and J by 5 bases, leaving 14 bases between them. Per germline, CDR1 SGHTA and CDR2 FQGTGA. The CDR3 contains 14 residues. The CDR3 reads CASSRGGSVDTQYF. The CDR3, as DNA: TGTGCCAGCAGCAGAGGGGGGTCGGTAGATACGCAGTATTTT.

The CDR3 sequence: CASSLYRTDTQYF. CDR3 bases: TGTGCCAGCTCCCTCTACCGCACAGATACGCAGTATTTT. The chain couples TRBV18 to TRBJ2-3; D is uncertain. The germline V gene encodes CDR1 KGHSH and CDR2 LQKENI. CDR3 length equals 13 residues. V gave up 6 bases and J gave up 1 base, with 8 bases separating them.

This sequence joins TRBV7-9 and TRBJ2-1; no reliable D call. The CDR3 runs 13 residues. The V gene lost 0 bases and the J gene lost 8 bases, with 8 bases spanning the gap. Germline CDR1 SEHNR, CDR2 FQNEAQ (reference sequence). The CDR3 region has the DNA TGTGCCAGCAGCTTAGCCGAGTTTGATGAGCAGTTCTTC. Translation: CASSLAEFDEQFF.

The rearrangement joins TRBV6-5 to TRBJ1-3; a weak D match, TRBD1 (5 bases). The CDR3 is made up of 11 amino acids. V gave up 6 bases and J gave up 8 bases, with 8 bases separating them. The germline V gene has CDR1 MNHEY and CDR2 SVGAGI. The CDR3: CASRRGHTIYF. For the CDR3, the DNA is TGTGCCAGCAGGAGGGGCCACACCATATATTTT.